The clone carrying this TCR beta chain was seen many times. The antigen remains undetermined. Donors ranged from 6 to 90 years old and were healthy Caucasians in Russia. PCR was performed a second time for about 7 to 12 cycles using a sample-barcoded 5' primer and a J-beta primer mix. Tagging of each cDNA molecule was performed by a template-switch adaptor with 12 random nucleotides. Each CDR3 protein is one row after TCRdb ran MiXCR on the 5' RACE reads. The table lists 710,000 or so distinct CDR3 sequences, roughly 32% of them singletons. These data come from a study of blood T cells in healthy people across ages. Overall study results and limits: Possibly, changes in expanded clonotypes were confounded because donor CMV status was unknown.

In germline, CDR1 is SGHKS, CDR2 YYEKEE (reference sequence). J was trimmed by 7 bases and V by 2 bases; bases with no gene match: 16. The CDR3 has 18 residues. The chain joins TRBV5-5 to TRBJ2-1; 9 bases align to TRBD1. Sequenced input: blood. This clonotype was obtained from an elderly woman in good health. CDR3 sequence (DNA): TGTGCCAGCAGCTTTAGACACCGGGACAGGGTTACATCGAATGAGCAGTTCTTC. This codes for CASSFRHRDRVTSNEQFF.